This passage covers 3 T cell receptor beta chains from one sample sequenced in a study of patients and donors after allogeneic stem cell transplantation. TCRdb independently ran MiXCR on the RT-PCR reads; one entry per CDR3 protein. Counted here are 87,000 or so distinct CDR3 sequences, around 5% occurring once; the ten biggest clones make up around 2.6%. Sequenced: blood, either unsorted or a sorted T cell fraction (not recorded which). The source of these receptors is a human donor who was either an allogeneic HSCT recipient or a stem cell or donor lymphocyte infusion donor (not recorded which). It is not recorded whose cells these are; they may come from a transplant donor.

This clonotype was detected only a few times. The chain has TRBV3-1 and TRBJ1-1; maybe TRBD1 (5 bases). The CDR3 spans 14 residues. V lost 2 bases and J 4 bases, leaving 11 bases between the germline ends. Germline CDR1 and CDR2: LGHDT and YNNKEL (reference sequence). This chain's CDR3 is CASSQSGASTEAFF. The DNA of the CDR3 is TGTGCCAGCAGCCAAAGCGGGGCATCCACTGAAGCTTTCTTT.

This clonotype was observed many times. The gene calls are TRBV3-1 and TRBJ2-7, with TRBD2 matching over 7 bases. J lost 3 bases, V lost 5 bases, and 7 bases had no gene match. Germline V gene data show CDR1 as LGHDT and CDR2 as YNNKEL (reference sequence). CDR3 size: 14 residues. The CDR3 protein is CASSDTGGHYEQYF. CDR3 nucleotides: TGTGCCAGCAGCGACACGGGAGGACACTACGAGCAGTACTTC.

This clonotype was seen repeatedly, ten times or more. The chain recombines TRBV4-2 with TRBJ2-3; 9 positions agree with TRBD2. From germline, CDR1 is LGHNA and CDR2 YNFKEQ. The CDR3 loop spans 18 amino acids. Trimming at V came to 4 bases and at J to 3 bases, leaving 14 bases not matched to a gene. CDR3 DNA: TGTGCCAGCAGCCCCCGGAGCGGGGGGAGTGTAGGGACAGATACGCAGTATTTT. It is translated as CASSPRSGGSVGTDTQYF.